This T cell receptor (beta chain) appears in the sequencing data of a study of blood T cell repertoires in COVID-19 (dated by TCRdb to the early 2020s). For the study in its entirety: Samples covering the acute and convalescent phases of COVID-19 were provided by collaborators in the United States, Italy and Spain. The prospective study material was composed of cDNA or gDNA derived from T cells, B-cell-depleted T cells, or PBMCs. The dataset comprised deeply sampled blood TCRbeta repertoires from subjects exposed to, actively infected with, or recovered from COVID-19. The repertoires were released in a freely available public database meant as a resource for research on the immune response to SARS-CoV-2. Samples were obtained from the ongoing ImmuneRACE study (first 160 participants) and from 950 to 1,500 subjects provided by 6 global collaborators. A de-identified subject ID, COVID-19 status, age in years and sex were almost always included in the sample metadata. Where HLA class I and class II types were available, the types were taken from metadata supplied by the sample provider, not from assay-based typing. The paper's findings and limits, for the study overall: The amount of clinical and demographic metadata varied by source and participant and was provided uncurated.

Points on this clone: What antigen it recognizes has not been identified. Base quality data are lacking; no much larger clone is found one base away.

Whole blood was collected in K2EDTA tubes by collaborating institutions according to the institutions' own protocols. For TCRbeta analysis, collaborator samples were shipped as frozen whole blood, as isolated PBMCs, or as DNA extracted from either sample type. Looking up the germline V gene (reference sequence) yields CDR1 MNHEY and CDR2 SMNVEV. The germline V and J ends show losses of 2 bases and 4 bases respectively, and no gene match explains 13 bases of the junction. Inclusive of the bounding cysteine and phenylalanine, the CDR3 is 17 residues long. The kept DNA is CDR3 alone, 51 bases in frame from the first base. TCRbeta CDR3 regions were amplified from genomic DNA by means of the immunoSEQ Assay, a bias-controlled multiplex PCR. Per the original workflow: Within the assay, amplification of reference gene primers was used to estimate how many nucleated cells each sample contained. To quantify the absolute abundance of each unique TCRbeta CDR3 rearrangement, sequence reads were collapsed and filtered. For each sample, productive Simpson clonality was calculated as the square root of Simpson's diversity index over productive rearrangements. Not all clones reach the TCRdb copy of this immuneACCESS table, which keeps in-frame sequences only. Checked studies attribute under half of the gap to unresolved V genes and leave the rest unexplained. The V and J calls and clone size come from that table; D and trimming were worked out from the DNA. The sample table shows approximately 210,000 clones, and approximately 84% are seen once. The ten most abundant clones make up about 5.1% of the sample.

The clonotype originates from a woman in her sixties or seventies with active or convalescent COVID-19. The specimen sequenced was peripheral blood. The sequence is built from TRBV27 and TRBJ1-1; TRBD1 matches 7 bases in the middle. The DNA reads as follows: TGTGCCAGCAGTTTAACCGCCGGGACAGTGAGTTTCACTGAAGCTTTCTTT. Its translation reads: CASSLTAGTVSFTEAFF.